A single sample is the source of the 9 T cell receptor beta chains below, sequenced in a study of control samples from healthy donors and cancer patients (dated by TCRdb to 2018 to 2020). Library preparation employed the immunoSEQ multiplex PCR assay. As stored in TCRdb, this immuneACCESS dataset retains in-frame rearrangements with V and J assigned. A fraction of the clones does not appear; measured against another copy, unresolved V genes explain less than half of the discrepancy, and the remainder lacks a known reason. Recorded for this sample are hundreds of thousands of clones; roughly 90% of them occurred a single time. The ten largest clones take up around 6.4% of the sample. The sample comprised PBMCs. Receptors were obtained from a man aged 40-55 years with head and neck cancer.

CDR3 sequence (DNA): TGTGCCAGCAGTTACTTAACGTCGAAGGAAAACACCATATATTTT. Amino acid sequence: CASSYLTSKENTIYF. The chain is built from TRBV6-2 or TRBV6-3 and TRBJ1-3; D is unclear. V dropped 1 base and J dropped 6 bases, with 13 bases sitting between them. Germline V CDR1 and CDR2: MNHEY, SVGEGT. The CDR3 consists of 15 residues.

The chain is built from TRBV19 and TRBJ1-5; no firm D call. From germline, CDR1 is LNHDA and CDR2 SQIVND (reference sequence). The CDR3 sequence is 16 residues long. The V end lost 5 bases, the J end lost 2 bases, and 16 bases lay between the germline ends. The CDR3 DNA reads as TGTGCCAGTAGTCCCTCGGGAGGTCAACGCAATCAGCCCCAGCATTTT. Its protein product is CASSPSGGQRNQPQHF. Based on the CDR3 plus reference TRBV19 and TRBJ1-5, the full variable domain is DGGITQSPKYLFRKEGQNVTLSCEQNLNHDAMYWYRQDPGQGLRLIYYSQIVNDFQKGDIAEGYSVSREKKESFPLTVTSAQKNPTAFYLCASSPSGGQRNQPQHFGDGTRLSIL.

The genes are TRBV12-3 or TRBV12-4 and TRBJ2-1; 7 bases agree with TRBD2. V shed 3 bases and J 5 bases; nucleotides not matched to a gene: 1. This CDR3 is built from 13 residues. The CDR3 sequence: CASSFLADNEQFF. The CDR3 region has the DNA TGTGCCAGCAGTTTTCTAGCGGACAATGAGCAGTTCTTC.

The chain combines TRBV19 with TRBJ1-6, with 7 bases aligning to TRBD1. The V segment lost 4 bases and the J segment 7 bases; nucleotides outside the gene matches: 7. The CDR3 runs to 15 residues. The V gene's germline CDR1 is LNHDA and CDR2 SQIVND (reference sequence). CDR3 sequence reads: CASSNVLTGNSPLHF. The DNA of the CDR3 is TGTGCCAGTAGTAACGTTTTGACAGGGAATTCACCCCTCCACTTT.

The DNA for the CDR3 is TGTGCCATCAGTGAGAGGGCAGGGTCAGATACGCAGTATTTT. This sequence encodes CAISERAGSDTQYF. The chain links TRBV10-3 to TRBJ2-3; a weak D match, TRBD1 (5 bases). The V and J ends lost 2 bases and 4 bases respectively, with 10 bases between them. The V gene's germline CDR1 is ENHRY and CDR2 SYGVKD. The CDR3 is 14 amino acids.

The gene calls are TRBV28 and TRBJ2-7, with TRBD1 identical over 8 bases. The CDR3 has 14 amino acids. The germline V gene has CDR1 MDHEN and CDR2 SYDVKM. The V gene end was trimmed by 3 bases and the J gene end by 6 bases; junction bases not matched to a gene: 7. CDR3 sequence: CASSFPGQGGEQYF. In DNA, the CDR3 is TGTGCCAGCAGTTTCCCCGGACAGGGTGGCGAGCAGTACTTC.

V and J are TRBV7-2 and TRBJ2-7; 9 bases fit TRBD1. The CDR3 spans 16 residues. V gave up 2 bases and J gave up 3 bases; unmatched junction bases: 8. The germline gives CDR1 SGHTA, CDR2 FQGNSA. The CDR3 protein is CASSLFPGTGNYEQYF. The CDR3 DNA sequence: TGTGCCAGCAGCTTATTTCCCGGGACAGGGAACTACGAGCAGTACTTC.

The V gene is TRBV4-1, the J gene TRBJ2-3, with D possibly matching TRBD1 (6 bases). V was shortened by 4 bases and J by 3 bases, with 32 bases between the two germline ends. CDR3 size: 21 residues. Germline values: CDR1 MGHRA, CDR2 YSYEKL. The CDR3 DNA reads TGCGCCAGCAGCCCTTCCGCGAAGCTAATGGGGGCTCTCTTGGGGACAGATACGCAGTATTTT. Its protein is CASSPSAKLMGALLGTDTQYF.

The chain has TRBV9 and TRBJ2-3; maybe TRBD2 (6 bases). The germline V and J ends were trimmed by 4 bases and 2 bases, with 14 bases remaining between them. Germline V lookup: CDR1 SGDLS, CDR2 YYNGEE. CDR3 length: 15 amino acids. The CDR3 sequence: CASSPGTGSTDTQYF. CDR3 sequence (DNA): TGTGCCAGCAGCCCCGGGACTGGATCCACAGATACGCAGTATTTT.